The source of this T cell receptor (beta chain) is a study of shared clonotypes between healthy human individuals (dated by TCRdb to 2020 to 2021). For context, the study as a whole: The cohort comprised a couple of women and a few men aged 18 to 49 years. For each donor, CD4 naive and CD4 memory were each run on three plates, CD8 naive on two plates, and CD8 memory on one plate. Different laboratories and diverse techniques were used to prepare libraries and sequence TCR repertoires, to increase sequencing depth and limit assay-specific biases. To estimate repertoire size and how much clonotypes are shared between individuals, the study performed deep sequencing of blood TCR repertoires from roughly five healthy adults. Per donor, leukapheresis produced somewhere between about 0.9 and 9.5 billion PBMCs. The paper's findings and limits, for the study overall: Because the study included a small number of donors, the genetic and exposure-history diversity represented was limited. Compared with non-shared clonotypes, the clonotypes found in all four sorted-subset donors had higher generation probabilities. Estimated clonotype richness was generally larger for naive than for memory subsets. Only blood was sampled, and tissue TCR repertoires likely differ from those in blood. When several donors were compared, the shared fraction of clonotypes was 5% to 6.5% for naive CD4, less than 4% for naive CD8, more than 2% for memory CD4, and around 0.4% for memory CD8. Incomplete sequencing was indicated by rarefaction of sorted-subset datasets, despite the large sequencing depth. Pairwise subsampling led to the expectation that sequencing depth would affect the degree of clonotype sharing among donors.

Points on this clone: The specificity of this receptor is unknown. Base qualities are not recorded, but no much larger clone differs from it by a single base.

TCR CDR3 regions were amplified from genomic DNA by multiplex PCR using the deep immunoSEQ assay. For each cell subset, the extracted genomic DNA was distributed evenly across all wells of several immunoSEQ 96-well plates, and each plate served as one replicate. For sorted subsets, about 220 ng of genomic DNA, equivalent to about 30,000 T cell genomes, went into each replicate PCR. Purified libraries were quantified with a Qubit 3.0 fluorometer, sized on a Bioanalyzer 2100, and re-quantified with the KAPA Library Quantification kit. A separate single-read 150-cycle Illumina NextSeq 550 flow cell was used to sequence each immunoSEQ 96-well plate. Per the original workflow: The immunoSEQ output contained only junctional sequences without quality scores, so filtering could not match that applied to full-length reads. To assign V/J genes and CDR3, sequences were annotated against IMGT germline references using PyIR, a Python wrapper for IgBLAST v1.9. Reads with weak V/J assignments (E-value above 1e-6), missing CDR3, stop codons, out-of-frame junctions, or ambiguous translated residues were removed. A V3J clonotype was defined by an identical inferred V gene, J gene, and CDR3 amino acid sequence. Percentage overlap between repertoires was computed as shared unique clonotypes divided by the size of the smaller repertoire. RTK rarefaction, the Chao1 estimator, and Recon v2.1 estimates of unobserved clonotypes were used to assess repertoire richness. Generation probabilities for all TCRbeta clonotypes obtained by the gDNA method from a few donors were computed using OLGA. Not all clones reach the TCRdb copy of this immuneACCESS table, which keeps in-frame sequences only. Checked studies attribute under half of the gap to unresolved V genes and leave the rest unexplained. V and J calls and clone size are as listed in that table; D and trimming were resolved from the DNA. A total of about 710,000 clones appear in this sample, 72% of them only once. Approximately 1.8% of the sample is held by the ten biggest clonotypes.

The donors were healthy, HIV-negative adults who had no recently reported acute infections or vaccinations. All donors were Caucasian adults living in Nashville, Tennessee, USA. CD4+ T cells were enriched through magnetic negative selection, after which naive cells were positively selected on CD45RA and the remaining negative fraction served as the memory subset. Blood was obtained by leukapheresis, after which PBMCs were separated by Ficoll-Histopaque density gradient centrifugation and cryopreserved in liquid nitrogen vapor phase. Purity and quantity of every magnetically sorted T cell population were checked by analytical flow cytometry. Genomic DNA was isolated from every sorted fraction and measured by UV absorbance on a Nanodrop 2000c. Spanning cysteine to phenylalanine, the CDR3 consists of 13 amino acids. Of the read, only the CDR3 DNA is kept; its 39 bases are in frame from base 1. Per the germline V gene, LGHNT is the CDR1 and FRNRAP is the CDR2. Trimming removed 2 bases from V and 4 bases from J, leaving 8 bases between the germline ends.

This sequence uses TRBV12-5 and TRBJ1-2; the D gene is unclear. The material sequenced was memory CD4+ T cells sorted from blood. The sample's cell subset or site label is to be understood as: CD45RA-negative fraction. The receptor was isolated from a woman aged 25-40 years in good health. This receptor carries the CDR3 CASGLRQSYGYTF. The DNA sequence follows: TGTGCTAGTGGTTTGCGGCAGAGCTATGGCTACACCTTC.